The clone carrying this T cell receptor beta chain was recorded only once. Its antigen is not identified. The CDR3 has 18 residues. The data are from a study of cytomegalovirus exposure and HLA in healthy donors. PCR amplification relied on 60 Vbeta primers (plus 13 Jbeta primers). Libraries were prepared by immunoSEQ multiplex PCR; TCRdb keeps only in-frame clonotypes and omits some of them. The profile shows 110,000 to 150,000 clones, about 77% of them singletons. Regarding the study as a whole: Serostatus for CMV was the only available immune exposure information. Some V segments (TRBV6-2 and TRBV6-3 among them) were excluded as indistinguishable. Later, TCR association rates were found to vary by HLA locus, highest for DRB1 and lowest for HLA-C. A missense variant in DCLRE1C was later tied to TCR beta V- and J-gene trimming.

The sequenced material came from PBMCs. The clonotype was recovered from a male donor in good health and CMV-seronegative. V gene TRBV1 combines with J gene TRBJ2-2; no check of the table's D call, TRBD2, against the DNA was made. TRBV1 is given as a pseudogene. The CDR3 coding sequence is TGCACCAGCAGCCAAGATCAAGATCCGGGAGCGAACACCGGGGAGCTGTTTTTT. Translating gives CTSSQDQDPGANTGELFF.